The entry below gives a single T cell receptor (beta chain) sequence along with its context. Its antigen is unknown. The data stem from a study of beta chain features in type 1 diabetes. About the study: Age, gender and cell yields were similar between patients and healthy donors.

Study-level results: Patients showed naive, central memory and Treg TCRB repertoires that appeared more similar than those of healthy donors.

Expressed TCRB transcripts got sequenced, as all isolated RNA was reverse transcribed. Assay used: immunoSEQ multiplex PCR; TCRdb lists only in-frame clones, some missing. The data show under 450,000 clones, about 16% seen once. The V gene lost 7 bases and the J gene lost 3 bases, with 15 bases spanning the gap. CDR1 and CDR2 (germline): MDHEN, SYDVKM. The CDR3 has 14 amino acids. The chain employs TRBV28 and TRBJ2-5; D is unresolved. The sample was naive CD4+ T cells from blood. The receptor's source is a woman younger than 35 in good health. CDR3: CASTSGYTKETQYF. The CDR3 region has the DNA TGTGCCAGCACCTCGGGTTATACTAAAGAGACCCAGTACTTC.